Given below is one T cell receptor (beta chain) in context. Its antigen is currently not known. Per-base qualities were not stored, and no clone one base away is much larger. TCRbeta CDR3 regions were amplified from genomic DNA using the immunoSEQ Assay, a bias-controlled multiplex PCR. The original methods were these. The number of nucleated cells in each sample was estimated from the amplification of reference gene primers within the assay. To quantify the absolute abundance of each unique TCRbeta CDR3 rearrangement, sequence reads were collapsed and filtered. For each sample, productive Simpson clonality was calculated as the square root of Simpson's diversity index across productive rearrangements. TCRdb mirrors the immuneACCESS table, restricted to in-frame sequences. Some clones are absent from its copies; in checked studies, under half trace to an unresolved V gene, and the reason for the others is unknown. V, J and clone size are those of that table, while D and trimming were read from the DNA. This sample is represented by approximately 250,000 clones; roughly 90% of them were singletons. 4.1% of the sample goes to the ten largest clones.

The data were taken from a study of blood T cell repertoires in COVID-19 (dated by TCRdb to the early 2020s). Turning to the overall study: The collaborator samples originated in the United States, Italy and Spain and spanned the acute and convalescent phases of COVID-19. Sample metadata almost always included a de-identified subject ID, COVID-19 status, age in years and sex. HLA class I and class II types, where available, came from metadata supplied by the sample provider rather than from assay-based typing. The repertoires were released in a freely available public database intended as a resource for research on the immune response to SARS-CoV-2. The samples were drawn from the first 160 participants of the ongoing ImmuneRACE study and from 950 to 1,500 subjects provided by 6 global collaborators. The dataset comprised deeply sampled blood TCRbeta repertoires from subjects exposed to, actively infected with, or recovered from COVID-19. The material from the prospective study consisted of cDNA or gDNA derived from T cells, B-cell-depleted T cells, or PBMCs.

Participants in the prospective study were aged roughly 18 to 95 years, lived in 20 to 30 United States geographic areas, and enrolled through a virtual design. In the prospective study, participants were assigned to cohorts based on the clinical history participants reported in a screening survey and a study questionnaire. For ImmuneRACE Cohort 3, a participant was defined as recovered based on two consecutive negative NP/OP PCR tests, clearance by a healthcare professional, or resolution of symptoms. Mobile phlebotomists in the prospective study collected whole blood, serum and a nasopharyngeal or oropharyngeal swab from every participant. Additional blood draws and questionnaires over an approximately two-month period could optionally be provided by prospective study participants. Before DNA extraction, prospective study blood samples were shipped either frozen or at room temperature. CDR3 length: 15 amino acids, cysteine to phenylalanine. Here the CDR3 DNA is all that survives: 45 bases in frame from base 1. Clipping removes 1 base from V and 12 bases from J, with 13 as the unmatched junction base count. The germline V gene (reference sequence) supplies CDR1 SEHNR and CDR2 FQNEAQ.

Summary of the overall study and its limitations: The quantity of clinical and demographic metadata differed by source and by participant and was supplied without curation.

In this chain, TRBV7-9 is recombined with TRBJ2-3, and TRBD1 aligns with 7 junction nucleotides. The sample comprised PBMCs or T cells enriched from blood (not recorded which). The TCR sequence derives from a woman in her 30s who had recovered from COVID-19. The sequence in DNA is TGTGCCAGCAGCTTAGAAGGGGGCGTGGGCTCCGTCCAGTATTTT. Translated, this is CASSLEGGVGSVQYF.